The T cell receptor beta chain under discussion was sequenced for a study of T cells in localized non-small cell lung cancer. TCRdb keeps only in-frame clones here, not all; method: immunoSEQ multiplex PCR. The table shows approximately 35,000 clones, with roughly nine tenths occurring only once. Trimming cost V 5 bases and J 7 bases; bases outside gene matches: 10. The germline V gene has CDR1 MGHRA and CDR2 YSYEKL. The CDR3 is 15 amino acids. This clonotype was obtained from a man aged 40-75 years with stage II lung adenocarcinoma. Sample: PBMCs, taken before any cancer treatment. The rearrangement joins TRBV4-1 to TRBJ1-4, with 7 nucleotides matching TRBD1. CDR3 nucleotide sequence: TGCGCCAGCAGCGGTCCGGGACAGTGGAGTGAAAAACTGTTTTTT. Amino acids: CASSGPGQWSEKLFF.